Presented here are 14 T cell receptor beta chains from one specimen sequenced in a study of T cell responses to AZD1222 COVID-19 vaccine. Clones were read by immunoSEQ multiplex PCR, and TCRdb kept only the in-frame ones, dropping some. The sample lists under 150,000 clones; approximately 92% were seen once. Sequenced here: peripheral blood, sampled 28 days after the second AZD1222 dose. These receptors all come from an adult who received the AZD1222 COVID-19 vaccine.

The gene calls are TRBV6-6 and TRBJ2-5; 7 nucleotides agree with TRBD2. The CDR3 extends over 17 amino acids. The germline V gene encodes CDR1 MNHNY and CDR2 SVGAGI (reference sequence). With V trimmed by 5 bases and J by 5 bases, 17 bases remained unmatched. The CDR3 reads CASSRRGGVDGLETQYF. CDR3 nucleotide sequence: TGTGCCAGCAGTCGACGTGGGGGGGTGGACGGGTTGGAGACCCAGTACTTC.

This rearrangement joins TRBV28 to TRBJ2-3; the match to TRBD2 covers 7 bases. The junction had 9 bases not matched to a gene; V was cut back by 2 bases and J by 1 base. The CDR3 has 17 amino acids. The germline V gene encodes CDR1 MDHEN and CDR2 SYDVKM. CDR3 sequence reads: CASSLPLAGERTDTQYF. CDR3 coding DNA: TGTGCCAGCAGTTTACCCCTCGCGGGGGAACGCACAGATACGCAGTATTTT.

This clone has a single count. The chain carries TRBV10-3 and TRBJ2-7, with TRBD1 matching 9 bases. Germline assignment: CDR1 ENHRY and CDR2 SYGVKD. This CDR3 has 13 residues. The junction had 4 bases not matched to a gene; V was cut back by 6 bases and J by 4 bases. This chain's CDR3 is CAIRPGQGYEQYF. The CDR3 coding sequence is TGTGCCATCAGGCCGGGACAGGGATACGAGCAGTACTTC.

The chain carries TRBV5-1 and TRBJ2-4, with D unclear. Trimming took off 1 base at V and 0 bases at J, with 11 bases between the two ends. The CDR3 has 16 residues. Looked up from germline, CDR1 is SGHRS and CDR2 is YFSETQ. CDR3 in DNA: TGCGCCAGCAGCTTGAGTAGGTCACTAGCCAAAAACATTCAGTACTTC. This encodes CASSLSRSLAKNIQYF. The full variable domain, with the rest looked up from reference TRBV5-1 and TRBJ2-4, is KAGVTQTPRYLIKTRGQQVTLSCSPISGHRSVSWYQQTPGQGLQFLFEYFSETQRNKGNFPGRFSGRQFSNSRSEMNVSTLELGDSALYLCASSLSRSLAKNIQYFGAGTRLSVL.

The rearrangement uses TRBV3-1 (or the pseudogene TRBV3-2) and TRBJ2-3; TRBD2 agrees at 8 bases. This CDR3 region has 17 residues. CDR1 and CDR2 from the germline V gene are LGHDT and YNNKEL (reference sequence). V dropped 5 bases and J dropped 1; count of bases not matched to a gene: 11. The CDR3 loop reads CASSTPAGVFGTDTQYF. For the CDR3, the DNA is TGTGCCAGCAGCACCCCAGCGGGAGTTTTTGGCACAGATACGCAGTATTTT.

The genes are TRBV2 and TRBJ2-5, with unresolved D. With 7 bases removed from V and 6 bases from J, the gap between germline ends came to 12 bases. The CDR3 contains 12 residues. Germline lookup yields CDR1 SNHLY and CDR2 FYNNEI. Here the CDR3 reads CASTERRKTQYF. CDR3 DNA sequence: TGTGCCAGCACGGAGAGGCGAAAGACCCAGTACTTC. The full variable domain, completed using reference TRBV2 and TRBJ2-5, is EPEVTQTPSHQVTQMGQEVILRCVPISNHLYFYWYRQILGQKVEFLVSFYNNEISEKSEIFDDQFSVERPDGSNFTLKIRSTKLEDSAMYFCASTERRKTQYFGPGTRLLVL.

The rearrangement uses TRBV11-2 and TRBJ1-2, with TRBD1 matching over 8 bases. The CDR3 loop spans 14 amino acids. The J segment lost 3 bases and the V segment lost 5 bases, leaving 5 bases of the junction unmatched. Germline values: CDR1 SGHAT, CDR2 FQNNGV. CDR3 protein: CASSPGQGDYGYTF. For the CDR3, the DNA is TGTGCCAGCAGCCCCGGACAGGGAGACTATGGCTACACCTTC. The full variable domain, in which reference TRBV11-2 and TRBJ1-2 provide the parts outside the CDR3, is EAGVAQSPRYKIIEKRQSVAFWCNPISGHATLYWYQQILGQGPKLLIQFQNNGVVDDSQLPKDRFSAERLKGVDSTLKIQPAKLEDSAVYLCASSPGQGDYGYTFGSGTRLTVV.

J is TRBJ2-5 and V is TRBV2, with D hard to call. The germline V gene has CDR1 SNHLY and CDR2 FYNNEI. Trimming left V 6 bases short and J 7 bases short, with 15 bases between. The CDR3 has 13 amino acids. The CDR3, as DNA: TGTGCCAGCAGCCCTCCCCCCTTTGGGACCCAGTACTTC. Amino acid sequence: CASSPPPFGTQYF.

This chain joins TRBV11-2 and TRBJ1-5; 7 bases agree with TRBD1. This CDR3 spans 15 amino acids. Looked up from germline, CDR1 is SGHAT and CDR2 is FQNNGV. V lost 1 base to trimming and J lost 2 bases; unmatched junction nucleotides: 2. CDR3 coding DNA: TGTGCCAGCAGCTTAGGAAGGGGGCGCAATCAGCCCCAGCATTTT. Encoded protein: CASSLGRGRNQPQHF.

The V call is TRBV15, the J call TRBJ1-5, with a possible D match to TRBD1 (5 bases). CDR3 length: 16 residues. V lost 0 bases and J 3 bases, leaving 12 bases between the germline ends. CDR1 LNHNV and CDR2 YYDKDF come from the germline V gene (reference sequence). The CDR3 DNA sequence: TGTGCCACCAGCAGAGAGGGCAGGGTTATCAATCAGCCCCAGCATTTT. Encoded protein: CATSREGRVINQPQHF.

The V gene is TRBV14, the J gene TRBJ1-1; a weak D match, TRBD1 (5 bases). Germline CDR1 SGHDN, CDR2 FVKESK. V lost 2 bases, J lost 8 bases, and 24 bases lay in between. This CDR3 spans 17 amino acids. This CDR3 is CASSQSSSRGRTGEAFF. CDR3 DNA: TGTGCCAGCAGCCAATCTTCTTCTAGGGGCCGGACCGGAGAAGCTTTCTTT.

The chain recombines TRBV10-2 with TRBJ1-6, with unresolved D. The germline V gene has CDR1 WSHSY and CDR2 SAAADI. V was clipped by 6 bases and J by 7 bases, with 10 bases between them. This CDR3 spans 13 amino acids. The CDR3 loop reads CASRRAENSPLHF. CDR3 nucleotide sequence: TGCGCCAGCAGAAGGGCAGAAAATTCACCCCTCCACTTT.

This clone was found once. The chain joins TRBV3-1 (or the pseudogene TRBV3-2) to TRBJ1-2; 10 nucleotides match TRBD1. The CDR3 totals 16 residues. The V and J ends lost 2 bases and 5 bases, in that order; junction bases with no gene match: 8. Looked up from germline, CDR1 is LGHDT and CDR2 is YNNKEL (reference sequence). The CDR3 region has the DNA TGTGCCAGCAGCCAAAGTGACAGGGGGCTAAGGTATGGCTACACCTTC. Translated, it gives CASSQSDRGLRYGYTF.

CDR3 sequence reads: CASSPEAGGRETQYF. The CDR3 DNA is TGTGCCAGCAGTCCCGAGGCGGGAGGGAGGGAGACCCAGTACTTC. The chain is built from TRBV6-4 and TRBJ2-5; 9 nucleotides align to TRBD2. CDR3 length: 15 amino acids. Germline values: CDR1 MRHNA, CDR2 SNTAGT. The trim removed 5 bases at V and 5 bases at J, leaving 9 bases unmatched.